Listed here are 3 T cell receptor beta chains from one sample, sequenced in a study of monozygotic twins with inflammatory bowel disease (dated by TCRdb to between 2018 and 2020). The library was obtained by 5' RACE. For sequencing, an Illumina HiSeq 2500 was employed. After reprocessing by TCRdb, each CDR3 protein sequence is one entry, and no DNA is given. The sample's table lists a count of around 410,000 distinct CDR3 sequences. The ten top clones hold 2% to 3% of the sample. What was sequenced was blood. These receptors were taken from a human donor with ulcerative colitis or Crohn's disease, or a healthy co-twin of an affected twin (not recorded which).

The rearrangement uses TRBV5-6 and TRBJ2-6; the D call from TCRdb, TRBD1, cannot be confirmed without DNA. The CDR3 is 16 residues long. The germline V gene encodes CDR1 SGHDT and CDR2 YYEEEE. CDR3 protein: CASSWTGTNRANVLTF.

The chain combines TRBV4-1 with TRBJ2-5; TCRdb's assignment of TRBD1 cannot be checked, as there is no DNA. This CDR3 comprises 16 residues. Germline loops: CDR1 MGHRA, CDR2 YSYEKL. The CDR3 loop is CASSHLPGQGWETQYF.

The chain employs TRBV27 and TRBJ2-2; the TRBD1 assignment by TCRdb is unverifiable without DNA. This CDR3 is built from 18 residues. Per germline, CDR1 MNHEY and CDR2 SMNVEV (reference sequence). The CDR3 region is CASSLSPLRGLITGELFF.